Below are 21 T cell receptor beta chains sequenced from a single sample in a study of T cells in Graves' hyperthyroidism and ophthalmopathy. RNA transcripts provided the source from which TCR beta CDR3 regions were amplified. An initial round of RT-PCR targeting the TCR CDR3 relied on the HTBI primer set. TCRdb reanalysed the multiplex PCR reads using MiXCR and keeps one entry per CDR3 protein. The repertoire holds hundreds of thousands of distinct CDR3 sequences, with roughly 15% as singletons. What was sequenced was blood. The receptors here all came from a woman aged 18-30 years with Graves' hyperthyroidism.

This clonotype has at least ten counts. CDR3: CASYLENTGELFF. CDR3 coding DNA: TGTGCCAGTTACTTGGAGAACACCGGGGAGCTGTTTTTT. The gene calls are TRBV19 and TRBJ2-2; D not resolved. The CDR3 is 13 residues long. Germline CDR1 LNHDA, CDR2 SQIVND (reference sequence). The germline V and J ends were trimmed by 8 bases and 1 base, with 8 bases remaining between them.

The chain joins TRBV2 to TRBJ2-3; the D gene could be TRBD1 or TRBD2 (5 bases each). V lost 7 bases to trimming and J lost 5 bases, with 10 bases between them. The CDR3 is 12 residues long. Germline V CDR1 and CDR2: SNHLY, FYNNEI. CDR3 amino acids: CASMGVIDTQYF. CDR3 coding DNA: TGTGCCAGCATGGGGGTTATAGATACGCAGTATTTT.

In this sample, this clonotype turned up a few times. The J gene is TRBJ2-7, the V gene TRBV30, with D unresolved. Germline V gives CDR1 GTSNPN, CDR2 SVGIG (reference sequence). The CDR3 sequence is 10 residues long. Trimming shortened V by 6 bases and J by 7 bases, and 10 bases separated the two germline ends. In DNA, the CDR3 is TGTGCCTGCAACATGGGGGAGCAGTACTTC. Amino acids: CACNMGEQYF.

CDR3 sequence: CASSTYSGRFYEQYF. The DNA of the CDR3 is TGTGCCAGTAGTACATATAGCGGGAGATTCTACGAGCAGTACTTC. The J gene is TRBJ2-7, the V gene TRBV19; 9 bases are shared with TRBD2. The CDR3 covers 15 residues. Trimming took 4 bases from V and 3 from J; bases not matched to a gene: 7. Germline V lookup: CDR1 LNHDA, CDR2 SQIVND (reference sequence). The complete variable domain, with remaining parts taken from reference TRBV19 and TRBJ2-7, reads DGGITQSPKYLFRKEGQNVTLSCEQNLNHDAMYWYRQDPGQGLRLIYYSQIVNDFQKGDIAEGYSVSREKKESFPLTVTSAQKNPTAFYLCASSTYSGRFYEQYFGPGTRLTVT.

The CDR3 DNA sequence: TGTGCCAGCAACCCACGGACTAGCGGGAGTAGTGAGGCTTGGGGGGAGCTGTTTTTT. Translated: CASNPRTSGSSEAWGELFF. The chain has TRBV12-3 or TRBV12-4 and TRBJ2-2; 13 nucleotides match TRBD2. Losses at the gene ends were 7 bases for V and 8 bases for J; bases not matched to a gene: 19. The CDR3 runs 19 residues.

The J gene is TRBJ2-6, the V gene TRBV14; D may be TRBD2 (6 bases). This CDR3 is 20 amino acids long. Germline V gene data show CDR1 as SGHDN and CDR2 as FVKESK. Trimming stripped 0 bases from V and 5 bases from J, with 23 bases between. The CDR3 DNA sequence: TGTGCCAGCAGCCAAGAGGACCGGGACTTCTTTGGGAGAAGGGCCAACGTCCTGACTTTC. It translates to CASSQEDRDFFGRRANVLTF.

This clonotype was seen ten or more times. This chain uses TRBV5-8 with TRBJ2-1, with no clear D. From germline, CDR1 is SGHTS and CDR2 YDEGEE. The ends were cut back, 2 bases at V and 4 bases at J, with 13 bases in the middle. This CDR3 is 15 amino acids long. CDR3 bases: TGTGCCAGCAGCTTCCGCGGAACCTCTTACAATGAGCAGTTCTTC. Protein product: CASSFRGTSYNEQFF.

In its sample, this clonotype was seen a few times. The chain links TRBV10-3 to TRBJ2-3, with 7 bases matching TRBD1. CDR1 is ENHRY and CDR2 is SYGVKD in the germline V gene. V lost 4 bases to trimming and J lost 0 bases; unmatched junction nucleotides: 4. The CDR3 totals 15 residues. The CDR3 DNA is TGTGCCATCAGTGTTGGGGACAGAAGCACAGATACGCAGTATTTT. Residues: CAISVGDRSTDTQYF.

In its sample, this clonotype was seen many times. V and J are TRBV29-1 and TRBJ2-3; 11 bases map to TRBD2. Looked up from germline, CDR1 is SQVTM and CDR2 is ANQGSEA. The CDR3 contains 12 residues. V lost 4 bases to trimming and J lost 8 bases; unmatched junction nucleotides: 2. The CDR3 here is CSVAGLAGTQYF. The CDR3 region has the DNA TGCAGCGTTGCTGGACTAGCGGGTACGCAGTATTTT.

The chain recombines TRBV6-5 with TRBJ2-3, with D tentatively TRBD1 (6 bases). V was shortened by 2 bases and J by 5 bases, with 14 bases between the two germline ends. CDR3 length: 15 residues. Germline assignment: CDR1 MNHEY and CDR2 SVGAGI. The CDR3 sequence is CASSYGQGRGDTQYF. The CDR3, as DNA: TGTGCCAGCAGTTACGGCCAGGGGCGAGGAGATACGCAGTATTTT.

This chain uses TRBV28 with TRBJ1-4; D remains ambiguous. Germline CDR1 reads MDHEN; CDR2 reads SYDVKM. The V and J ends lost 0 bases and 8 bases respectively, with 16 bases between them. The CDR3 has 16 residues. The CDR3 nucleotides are TGTGCCAGCAGTTTATGGGGTGCAGGCCTCCACGAAAAACTGTTTTTT. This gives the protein CASSLWGAGLHEKLFF. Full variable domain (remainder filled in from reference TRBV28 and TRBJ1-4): DVKVTQSSRYLVKRTGEKVFLECVQDMDHENMFWYRQDPGLGLRLIYFSYDVKMKEKGDIPEGYSVSREKKERFSLILESASTNQTSMYLCASSLWGAGLHEKLFFGSGTQLSVL.

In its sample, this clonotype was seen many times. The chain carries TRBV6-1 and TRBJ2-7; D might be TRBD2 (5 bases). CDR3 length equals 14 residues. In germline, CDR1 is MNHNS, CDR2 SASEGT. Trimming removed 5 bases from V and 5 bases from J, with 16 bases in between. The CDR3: CASSSLAGPDEQYF. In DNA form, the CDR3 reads TGTGCCAGCAGTTCCCTAGCTGGGCCCGACGAGCAGTACTTC.

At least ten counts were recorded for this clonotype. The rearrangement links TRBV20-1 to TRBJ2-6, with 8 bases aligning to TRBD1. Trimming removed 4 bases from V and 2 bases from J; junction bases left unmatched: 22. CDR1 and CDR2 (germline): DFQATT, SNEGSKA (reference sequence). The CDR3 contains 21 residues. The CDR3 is CSATPTLGTGSIVAGANVLTF. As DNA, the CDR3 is TGCAGTGCTACCCCGACACTCGGGACAGGATCCATCGTGGCTGGGGCCAACGTCCTGACTTTC.

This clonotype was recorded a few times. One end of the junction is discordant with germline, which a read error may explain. The CDR3 DNA reads TGTGCCAGCAGCTTAGTAACTGAGCGGTTCTTC. It specifies CASSLVTERFF. The genes are TRBV7-9 and TRBJ2-1; D is uncertain. The CDR3 loop spans 11 amino acids. Per the germline V gene, CDR1 is SEHNR and CDR2 is FQNEAQ (reference sequence). Using reference TRBV7-9 and TRBJ2-1 for the parts outside the CDR3, the full variable domain is DTGVSQNPRHKITKRGQNVTFRCDPISEHNRLYWYRQTLGQGPEFLTYFQNEAQLEKSRLLSDRFSAERPKGSFSTLEIQRTEQGDSAMYLCASSLVTERFFGPGTRLTVL.

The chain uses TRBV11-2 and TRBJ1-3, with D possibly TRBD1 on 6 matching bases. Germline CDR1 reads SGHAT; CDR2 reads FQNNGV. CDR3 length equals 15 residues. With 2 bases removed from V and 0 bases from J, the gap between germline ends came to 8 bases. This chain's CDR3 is CASSLHRVSGNTIYF. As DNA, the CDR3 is TGTGCCAGCAGCTTACACAGGGTCTCTGGAAACACCATATATTTT. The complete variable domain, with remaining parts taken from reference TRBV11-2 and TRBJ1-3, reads EAGVAQSPRYKIIEKRQSVAFWCNPISGHATLYWYQQILGQGPKLLIQFQNNGVVDDSQLPKDRFSAERLKGVDSTLKIQPAKLEDSAVYLCASSLHRVSGNTIYFGEGSWLTVV.

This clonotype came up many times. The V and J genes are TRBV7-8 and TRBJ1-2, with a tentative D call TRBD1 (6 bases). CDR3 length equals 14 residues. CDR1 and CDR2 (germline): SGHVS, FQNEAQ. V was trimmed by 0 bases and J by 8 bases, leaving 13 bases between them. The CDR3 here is CASSLAGTYDGYTF. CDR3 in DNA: TGTGCCAGCAGCTTAGCCGGGACATATGACGGCTACACCTTC. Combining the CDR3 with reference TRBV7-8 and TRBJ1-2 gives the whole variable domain GAGVSQSPRYKVAKRGQDVALRCDPISGHVSLFWYQQALGQGPEFLTYFQNEAQLDKSGLPSDRFFAERPEGSVSTLKIQRTQQEDSAVYLCASSLAGTYDGYTFGSGTRLTVV.

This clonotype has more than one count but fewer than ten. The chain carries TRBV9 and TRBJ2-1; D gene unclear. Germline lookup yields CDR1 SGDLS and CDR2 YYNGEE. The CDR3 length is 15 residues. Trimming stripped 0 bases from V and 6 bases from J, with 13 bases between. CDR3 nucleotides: TGTGCCAGCAGCGTAGGCGGCTCCCCGTCCAATGAGCAGTTCTTC. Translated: CASSVGGSPSNEQFF.

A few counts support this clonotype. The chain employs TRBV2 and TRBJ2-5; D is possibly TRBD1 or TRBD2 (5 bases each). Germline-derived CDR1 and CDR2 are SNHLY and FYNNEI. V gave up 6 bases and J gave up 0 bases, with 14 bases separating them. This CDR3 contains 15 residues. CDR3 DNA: TGTGCCAGCAGGGTCGGTGGGGGTTACCAAGAGACCCAGTACTTC. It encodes CASRVGGGYQETQYF.

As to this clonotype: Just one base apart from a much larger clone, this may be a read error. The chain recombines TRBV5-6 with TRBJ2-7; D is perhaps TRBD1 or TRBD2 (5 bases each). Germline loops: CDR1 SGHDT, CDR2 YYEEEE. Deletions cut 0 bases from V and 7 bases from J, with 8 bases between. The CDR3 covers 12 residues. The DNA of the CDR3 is TGTGCCAGCAGCTTGGGGGACCCTGAGCAGTACTTC. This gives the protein CASSLGDPEQYF. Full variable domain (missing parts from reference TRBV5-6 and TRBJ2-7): DAGVTQSPTHLIKTRGQQVTLRCSPKSGHDTVSWYQQALGQGPQFIFQYYEEEERQRGNFPDRFSGHQFPNYSSELNVNALLLGDSALYLCASSLGDPEQYFGPGTRLTVT.

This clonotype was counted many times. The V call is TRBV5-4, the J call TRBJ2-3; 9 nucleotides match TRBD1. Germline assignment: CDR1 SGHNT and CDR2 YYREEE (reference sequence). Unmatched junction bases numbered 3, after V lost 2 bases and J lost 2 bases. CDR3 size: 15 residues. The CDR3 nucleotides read TGTGCCAGCAGCTTACAGGGGGCGCCCACAGATACGCAGTATTTT. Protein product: CASSLQGAPTDTQYF. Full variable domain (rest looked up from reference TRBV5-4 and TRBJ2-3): ETGVTQSPTHLIKTRGQQVTLRCSSQSGHNTVSWYQQALGQGPQFIFQYYREEENGRGNFPPRFSGLQFPNYSSELNVNALELDDSALYLCASSLQGAPTDTQYFGPGTRLTVL.

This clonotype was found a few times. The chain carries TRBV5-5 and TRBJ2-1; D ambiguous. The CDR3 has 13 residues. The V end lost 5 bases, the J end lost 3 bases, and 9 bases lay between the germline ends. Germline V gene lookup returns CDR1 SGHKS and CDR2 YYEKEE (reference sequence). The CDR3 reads CASRSVFYNEQFF. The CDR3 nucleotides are TGTGCCAGCAGATCGGTATTCTACAATGAGCAGTTCTTC. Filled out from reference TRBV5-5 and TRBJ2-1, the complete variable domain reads DAGVTQSPTHLIKTRGQQVTLRCSPISGHKSVSWYQQVLGQGPQFIFQYYEKEERGRGNFPDRFSARQFPNYSSELNVNALLLGDSALYLCASRSVFYNEQFFGPGTRLTVL.